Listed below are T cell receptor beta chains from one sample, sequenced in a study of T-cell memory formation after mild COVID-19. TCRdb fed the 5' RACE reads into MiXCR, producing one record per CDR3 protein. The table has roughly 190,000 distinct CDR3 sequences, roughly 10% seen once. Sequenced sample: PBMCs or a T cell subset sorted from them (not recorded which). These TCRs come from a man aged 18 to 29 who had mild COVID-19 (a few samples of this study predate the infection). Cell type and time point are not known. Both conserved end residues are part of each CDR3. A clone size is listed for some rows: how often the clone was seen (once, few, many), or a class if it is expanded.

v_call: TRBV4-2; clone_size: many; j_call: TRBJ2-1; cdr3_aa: CASSQDGTSSYNEQFF
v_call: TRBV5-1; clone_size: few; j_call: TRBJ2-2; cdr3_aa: CASSARTGPRGELFF
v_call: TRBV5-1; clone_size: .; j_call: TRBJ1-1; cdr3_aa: CASSTSQNTEAFF
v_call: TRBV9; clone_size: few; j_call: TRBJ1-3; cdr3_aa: CASSVDPRSSGNTIYF
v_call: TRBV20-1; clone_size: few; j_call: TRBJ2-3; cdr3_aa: CSADGLAGTDTQYF
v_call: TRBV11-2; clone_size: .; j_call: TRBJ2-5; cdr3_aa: CASSFRAPTGYQETQYF
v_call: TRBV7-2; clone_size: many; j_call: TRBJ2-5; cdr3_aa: CASSLSGETQYF
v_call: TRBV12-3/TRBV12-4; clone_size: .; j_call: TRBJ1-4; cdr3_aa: CASSPGRLGVGEKLFF
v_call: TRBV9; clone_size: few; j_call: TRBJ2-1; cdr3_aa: CASQLAGGNEQFF
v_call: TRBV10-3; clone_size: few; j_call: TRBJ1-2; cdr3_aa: CAINSLGSYGYTF
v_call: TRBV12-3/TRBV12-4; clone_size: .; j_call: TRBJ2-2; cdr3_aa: CASSSTRGGGELFF
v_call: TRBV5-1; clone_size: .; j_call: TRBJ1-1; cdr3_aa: CASSRGEFRNTEAFF
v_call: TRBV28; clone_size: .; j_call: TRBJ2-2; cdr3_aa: CASIRGRTGELFF
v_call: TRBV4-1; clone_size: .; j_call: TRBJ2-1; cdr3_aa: CASSHPFSGGYPTEQFF
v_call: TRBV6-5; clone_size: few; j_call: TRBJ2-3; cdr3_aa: CASRTGTSLYTQYF
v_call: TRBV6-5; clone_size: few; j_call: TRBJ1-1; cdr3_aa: CASSRAPTGVEAFF
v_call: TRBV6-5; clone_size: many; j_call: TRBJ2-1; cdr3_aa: CASSSRTSGGGEQFF
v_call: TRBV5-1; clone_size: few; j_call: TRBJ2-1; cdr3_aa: CASSLGGSAGYNEQFF
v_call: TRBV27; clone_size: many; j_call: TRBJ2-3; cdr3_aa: CASRLGDTQYF
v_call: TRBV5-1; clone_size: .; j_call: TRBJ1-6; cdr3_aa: CASSPGQVYSPLHF
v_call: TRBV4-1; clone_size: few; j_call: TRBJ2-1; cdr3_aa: CASSQEDRTLYNEQFF
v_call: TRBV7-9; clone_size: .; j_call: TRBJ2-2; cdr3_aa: CASSFQGRRNTGELFF
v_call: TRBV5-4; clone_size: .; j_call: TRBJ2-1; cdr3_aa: CASSLTSDLLNEQFF
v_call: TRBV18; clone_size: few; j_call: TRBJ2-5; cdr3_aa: CASSPLTGEETQYF
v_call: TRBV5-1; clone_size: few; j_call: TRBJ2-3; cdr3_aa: CASSSLGSGGAADTQYF
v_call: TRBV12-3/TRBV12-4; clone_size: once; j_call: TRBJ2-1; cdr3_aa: CASSPSYEQFF
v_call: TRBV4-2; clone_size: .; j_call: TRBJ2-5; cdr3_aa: CASSQGQTSGEETQYF
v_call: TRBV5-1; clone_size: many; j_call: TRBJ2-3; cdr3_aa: CASRVGLTDTQYF
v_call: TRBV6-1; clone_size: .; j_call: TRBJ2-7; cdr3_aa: CASSARQGWDEQYF
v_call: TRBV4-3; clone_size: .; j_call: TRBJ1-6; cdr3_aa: CASSQDGQGYSPLHF
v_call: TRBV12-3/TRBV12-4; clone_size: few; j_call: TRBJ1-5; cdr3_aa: CASSLAIIQGGQPQHF
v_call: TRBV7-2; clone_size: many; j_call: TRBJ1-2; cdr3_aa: CASSLARGRGYGYTF
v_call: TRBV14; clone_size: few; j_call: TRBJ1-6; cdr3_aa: CASSQDLGQGVSPLHF
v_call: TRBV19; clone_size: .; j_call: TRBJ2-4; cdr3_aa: CASSSIAQVKNIQYF
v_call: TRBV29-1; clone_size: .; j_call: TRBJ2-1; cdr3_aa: CSVLGQGDYEQFF
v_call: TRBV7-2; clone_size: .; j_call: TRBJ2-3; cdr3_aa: CASSLTPSPTDTQYF
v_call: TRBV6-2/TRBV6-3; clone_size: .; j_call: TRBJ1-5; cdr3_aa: CASTDATGGSYSNQPKHF
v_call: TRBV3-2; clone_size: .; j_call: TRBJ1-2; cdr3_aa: CASSQDPPRGDYGYTF
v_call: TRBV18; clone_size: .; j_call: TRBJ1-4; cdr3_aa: CASSPRTGDEKLFF
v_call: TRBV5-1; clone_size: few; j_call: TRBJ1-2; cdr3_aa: CASSTPDYGYTF
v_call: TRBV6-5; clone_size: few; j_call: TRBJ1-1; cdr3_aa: CASSYAGHLNTEAFF
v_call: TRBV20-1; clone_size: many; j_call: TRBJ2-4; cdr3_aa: CSAGDMSIQYF
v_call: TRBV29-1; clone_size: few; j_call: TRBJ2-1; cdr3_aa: CSAERGVNEQFF
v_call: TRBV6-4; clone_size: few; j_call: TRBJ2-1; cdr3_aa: CASSSRAGTLEGQFF
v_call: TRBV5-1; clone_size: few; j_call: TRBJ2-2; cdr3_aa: CASSWGDWNTGELFF
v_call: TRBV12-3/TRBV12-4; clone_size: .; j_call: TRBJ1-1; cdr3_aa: CASSFVTGMNTEAFF
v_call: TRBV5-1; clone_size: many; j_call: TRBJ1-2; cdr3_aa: CASSSRGDFYGYTF
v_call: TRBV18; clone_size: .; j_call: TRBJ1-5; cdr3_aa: CASSPQSGESNQPQHF
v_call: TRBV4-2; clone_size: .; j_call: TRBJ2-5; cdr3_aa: CASSQEGRGAYQETQYF
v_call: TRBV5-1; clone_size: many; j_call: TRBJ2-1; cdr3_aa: CASSRDGYNEQFF
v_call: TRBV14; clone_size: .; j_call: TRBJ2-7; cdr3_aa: CASSPVLTGAYEQYF
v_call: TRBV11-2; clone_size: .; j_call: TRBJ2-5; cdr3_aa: CASSLDLASGGGETQYF
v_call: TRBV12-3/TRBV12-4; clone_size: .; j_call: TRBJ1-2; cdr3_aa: CASSLRGAYYGYTF
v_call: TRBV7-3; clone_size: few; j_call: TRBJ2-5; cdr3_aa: CASSSGTGYETQYF
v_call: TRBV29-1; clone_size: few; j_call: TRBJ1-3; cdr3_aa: CTFKGTGNTIYF